The clone carrying this TCR beta chain has at least ten counts. As for time point: newly diagnosed GD, antithyroid drugs for less than 3 months. Extracted PBMC RNA gave rise to the TCR library. Trimming cost V 6 bases and J 0 bases, with 18 bases left between them. Per germline, CDR1 LGHNT and CDR2 FRNRAP. The CDR3 contains 16 residues. Arm-PCR of CDR3 regions and iRepertoire HTBI primers were the basis on which TCR beta libraries were built. TCRdb re-analysed the multiplex PCR reads in MiXCR, keeping a single row per CDR3 protein. The sample yields 540,000 or so distinct CDR3 sequences, roughly 13% seen once. The data originate from a study of regulatory T cells in long-lasting Graves disease. This same sample was also taken into another study, of T cells in Graves' hyperthyroidism and ophthalmopathy.

The receptor's source is a man aged 25 to 45 with Graves disease. Source: peripheral blood mononuclear cells (PBMCs), taken at new diagnosis, from a patient treated with antithyroid drugs. The V call is TRBV12-5, the J call TRBJ2-7, with D possibly matching TRBD2 (5 bases). In nucleotides, the CDR3 is TGTGCTAGTGGCACCTTCAGTAGCGAGAGCTCCTACGAGCAGTACTTC. This gives the protein CASGTFSSESSYEQYF. The full variable domain, its missing parts supplied by reference TRBV12-5 and TRBJ2-7, is DARVTQTPRHKVTEMGQEVTMRCQPILGHNTVFWYRQTMMQGLELLAYFRNRAPLDDSGMPKDRFSAEMPDATLATLKIQPSEPRDSAVYFCASGTFSSESSYEQYFGPGTRLTVT.